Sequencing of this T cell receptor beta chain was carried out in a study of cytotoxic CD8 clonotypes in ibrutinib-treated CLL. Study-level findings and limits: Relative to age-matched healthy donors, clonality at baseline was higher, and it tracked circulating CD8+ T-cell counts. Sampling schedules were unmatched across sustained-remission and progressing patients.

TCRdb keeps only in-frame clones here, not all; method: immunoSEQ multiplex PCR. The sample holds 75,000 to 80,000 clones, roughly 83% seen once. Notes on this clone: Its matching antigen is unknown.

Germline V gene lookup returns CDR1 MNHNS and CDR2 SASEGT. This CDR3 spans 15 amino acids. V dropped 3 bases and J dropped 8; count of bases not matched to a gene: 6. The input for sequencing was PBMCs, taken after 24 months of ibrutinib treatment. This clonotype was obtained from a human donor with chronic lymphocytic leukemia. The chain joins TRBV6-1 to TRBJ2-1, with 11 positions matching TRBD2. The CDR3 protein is CASSDSGRALHEQFF. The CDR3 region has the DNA TGTGCCAGCAGTGATAGCGGGAGGGCCCTCCATGAGCAGTTCTTC.